This T cell receptor beta chain was identified during a study of T cells in Graves' hyperthyroidism and ophthalmopathy (dated by TCRdb to about 2019). Notes on the research overall: Peripheral blood samples were taken at the time of initial diagnosis, prior to any treatment. To identify TCR V-J signatures that set the groups apart, the researchers used a discovery cohort of 95 to 100 patients, made up of roughly 40 with Graves' ophthalmopathy and 55 to 65 with stable Graves' hyperthyroidism. Prospective prediction of ophthalmopathy was tested in an independent validation cohort of 18 hyperthyroidism patients and 17 patients who later progressed to ophthalmopathy. The 100 or so discovery patients were divided at random into training and test sets in a 7:3 ratio. In addition, the study compared T-cell repertoires in thyroid tissue and in blood from about 6 Graves' hyperthyroidism patients. After blood sampling, hyperthyroidism patients were treated with methimazole at a starting dose of 30 mg daily, and ophthalmopathy patients were treated with high-dose intravenous methylprednisolone. The paper reports TCR Vbeta CDR3 sequencing of roughly 140 peripheral blood samples: approximately 41 ophthalmopathy, roughly 74 hyperthyroidism and some 17 progressor patients.

This clonotype came up a few times. It has no known antigen specificity. No much larger clone exists at a distance of one base, and base qualities are not known. The TCR beta CDR3 regions were amplified from the RNA transcripts. For the first round of RT-PCR on the TCR CDR3, the HTBI primer set was used together with the Qiagen OneStep RT-PCR kit. The libraries were constructed in a second round of multiplex PCR and then size-selected and purified. Paired-end sequencing of the libraries was performed with 100 bp reads on an Illumina HiSeq2000. From the authors' description of their analysis: SOAPnuke was used to process the raw data, throwing out any read that contained adapters or uncalled bases, had a mean Phred below 15, or lacked an exact constant-primer or identifier match. High-quality paired reads were merged with COPE v1.2.5, and unique nucleotide sequences were defined as clonotypes. MiTCR v1.1 was used to align the clonotypes against IMGT TRBV, TRBD and TRBJ reference segments. Analysis was restricted to V-J combinations with a frequency above 0.0001, which covered about 99% of repertoires. A TCS score was defined as the ratio of F50 (clonal expansion) to E x V (chaos), with BLOSUM62-based TCRdist applied between CDR3 peptides within each V-J. Welch's t-statistics and random forest reduced several hundred V-J features to about 13, which were used in a naive Bayes classifier (R e1071). The raw public data were reprocessed by TCRdb itself: fastp quality trimming at Q25, MiXCR clonotype calling, in-frame beta chains only. One record per CDR3 amino acid sequence lists the most common genes and DNA. The authors' filters were not applied to this entry. Across this sample there are hundreds of thousands of distinct CDR3 sequences, with about 20% seen only once. Roughly a third of the sample is taken by the ten largest.

Study-wide findings and limitations: No statistical method was used to fix the sample size in advance, and group allocation was not hidden from the investigators. In validation, the model predicted progression to ophthalmopathy a median of about 5.9 months before onset, with about 64% sensitivity and roughly 72% specificity. Most expanded thyroid clonotypes (frequency above 0.001) were also found in blood, which suggests that blood repertoires may mirror thyroid immune responses. A model built on a 13 V-J signature distinguished ophthalmopathy from stable hyperthyroidism, reaching around 88% sensitivity and 81.08% specificity in cross-validation and 80%/75% in testing.

Moderately to severely active disease, a Clinical Activity Score of at least 3, a NOSPECS grade of at least 4, and a duration under 3 months were present in ophthalmopathy patients. Exclusion was applied to patients with uncontrolled infections, other autoimmune diseases, pregnancy or lactation. Clinical symptoms, serum thyroxine and TRAb, thyroid ultrasound, and orbital computed tomography formed the basis for the diagnoses. PBMCs were isolated from 10 ml of fresh peripheral blood by Ficoll-Paque density gradient centrifugation. Total RNA was extracted with Trizol reagent, and quality was checked on an Agilent 2100 Bioanalyzer. V is clipped by 4 bases and J by 5 bases, and the sequence between their germline boundaries is 14 bases long. Reading from cysteine to phenylalanine, the CDR3 counts 15 amino acids. The read is trimmed to its CDR3 DNA, 45 bases read in frame from base 1. From the germline V gene, CDR1 is MDHEN and CDR2 is SYDVKM.

The sample consisted of blood. This clonotype originated in a young man with Graves' ophthalmopathy. Here the chain combines TRBV28 and TRBJ2-2; TRBD1 might be the D gene, on 6 matching bases. Here the CDR3 is given as CASSSYSRGTGELFF. In nucleotide form, the sequence is TGTGCCAGCAGTTCCTATTCCAGGGGAACCGGGGAGCTGTTTTTT.